Listed below are T cell receptor beta chains from one sample, sequenced in a study of T cell responses to AZD1222 COVID-19 vaccine. Profiled with immunoSEQ multiplex PCR; TCRdb holds only in-frame clones, not every one. The sample carries about 87,000 clones, roughly 88% recorded once. The sequenced sample was peripheral blood, obtained on day 0 of AZD1222 vaccination. Receptors were obtained from an adult in good health. Each CDR3 is given with its conserved first and last residue. The order of the fields is CDR3 protein, CDR3 DNA, J gene, D gene, V gene, clone size. A D gene is named only where the DNA matches it firmly. Rows may omit the clone size; those that give it use once, few, many or a size class.

CDR3aa: CASRRPEADTQYF
CDR3nt: TGTGCCAGCAGGAGGCCTGAGGCAGATACGCAGTATTTT
j_gene: TRBJ2-3
d_gene: -
v_gene: TRBV6-4
abundance: -

CDR3aa: CASSVTISGANVLTF
CDR3nt: TGTGCCAGCAGCGTTACGATCTCTGGGGCCAACGTCCTGACTTTC
j_gene: TRBJ2-6
d_gene: -
v_gene: TRBV5-5
abundance: -

CDR3aa: CAISGGSEGFGGYTF
CDR3nt: TGTGCCATCAGTGGCGGGTCGGAGGGGTTTGGCGGCTACACCTTC
j_gene: TRBJ1-2
d_gene: -
v_gene: TRBV10-3
abundance: -

CDR3aa: CASKIARDRMRNQPQHF
CDR3nt: TGTGCCAGTAAAATAGCCAGGGATAGGATGCGTAATCAGCCCCAGCATTTT
j_gene: TRBJ1-5
d_gene: -
v_gene: TRBV19
abundance: once

CDR3aa: CASSQAGFGDYEQYF
CDR3nt: TGTGCCAGCAGCCAAGCAGGATTCGGCGACTACGAGCAGTACTTC
j_gene: TRBJ2-7
d_gene: -
v_gene: TRBV3-1/TRBV3-2
abundance: -

CDR3aa: CASSLGGSFTEAFF
CDR3nt: TGTGCCAGCAGTTTAGGGGGAAGTTTCACTGAAGCTTTCTTT
j_gene: TRBJ1-1
d_gene: -
v_gene: TRBV28
abundance: -

CDR3aa: CATSRSWGQGMIDTQYF
CDR3nt: TGTGCCACCAGCAGGTCATGGGGACAGGGTATGATAGATACGCAGTATTTT
j_gene: TRBJ2-3
d_gene: TRBD1
v_gene: TRBV15
abundance: -

CDR3aa: CASSLGLGTYEQYF
CDR3nt: TGTGCCAGCAGCCTCGGACTAGGGACCTACGAGCAGTACTTC
j_gene: TRBJ2-7
d_gene: TRBD2
v_gene: TRBV27
abundance: -

CDR3aa: CSVGGLTSTDTQYF
CDR3nt: TGCAGCGTTGGGGGGCTAACTAGCACAGATACGCAGTATTTT
j_gene: TRBJ2-3
d_gene: -
v_gene: TRBV29-1
abundance: -

CDR3aa: CASSLADYEQYF
CDR3nt: TGTGCCAGCAGTCTAGCGGACTACGAGCAGTACTTC
j_gene: TRBJ2-7
d_gene: TRBD2
v_gene: TRBV6-5
abundance: -